These 21 T cell receptor beta chains were all obtained from the same sample, sequenced in a study of cytomegalovirus exposure and HLA in healthy donors (dated by TCRdb to about 2017). Library preparation used the immunoSEQ multiplex PCR assay. For the multiplex PCR, a mixture combining 60 forward primers for TCR Vbeta segments and 13 reverse primers for TCR Jbeta segments was used. This immuneACCESS table, as held by TCRdb, lists in-frame sequences with V and J called but not all clones. Of the missing ones, under half trace to an unresolved V gene in checked studies; the others have no known cause. The sample contains under 85,000 clones, about 70% of them found a single time. Over 20% of the sample goes to the ten largest clones. The sequencing input was PBMCs. The receptors were sampled from a woman in her thirties in good health and CMV-seropositive.

The chain has TRBV6-1 and TRBJ2-2; D is possibly TRBD2 (5 bases). The CDR3 extends over 15 amino acids. Trimming pared 6 bases from V and 0 bases from J, leaving 11 bases between. CDR1 MNHNS and CDR2 SASEGT come from the germline V gene. The CDR3 DNA sequence: TGTGCCAGCAGAGGAGCGGACGCGAACACCGGGGAGCTGTTTTTT. Translation: CASRGADANTGELFF.

The J gene is TRBJ1-4, the V gene TRBV5-1; 7 positions agree with TRBD1. Germline V CDR1 and CDR2: SGHRS, YFSETQ. The CDR3 runs to 15 residues. J lost 2 bases, V lost 7 bases, and 8 bases had no gene match. CDR3 sequence (DNA): TGCGCCAGCGGTACAGGGGCGTCGACTAATGAAAAACTGTTTTTT. This codes for CASGTGASTNEKLFF.

The V gene is TRBV5-1, the J gene TRBJ2-7; 8 nucleotides match TRBD2. The CDR3 loop spans 14 amino acids. The germline V gene has CDR1 SGHRS and CDR2 YFSETQ. V was pared by 0 bases and J by 5 bases, with 4 bases of the junction left unmatched. The CDR3 coding sequence is TGCGCCAGCAGCTTGGGTCCGGGAGGGGACGAGCAGTACTTC. Its protein product is CASSLGPGGDEQYF.

The CDR3 loop is CASSSTLQGTYEKLFF. For the CDR3, the DNA is TGCGCCAGCAGCTCAACCCTACAGGGTACTTATGAAAAACTGTTTTTT. This chain links TRBV5-1 with TRBJ1-4; TRBD1 is a possible D gene (6 bases). CDR1 is SGHRS, CDR2 YFSETQ, per germline. This CDR3 is built from 16 residues. Trimming shortened V by 3 bases and J by 6 bases, and 18 bases separated the two germline ends. Full variable domain (rest looked up from reference TRBV5-1 and TRBJ1-4): KAGVTQTPRYLIKTRGQQVTLSCSPISGHRSVSWYQQTPGQGLQFLFEYFSETQRNKGNFPGRFSGRQFSNSRSEMNVSTLELGDSALYLCASSSTLQGTYEKLFFGSGTQLSVL.

The rearrangement joins TRBV15 to TRBJ2-7; D is possibly TRBD2 (5 bases). CDR1 is LNHNV, CDR2 YYDKDF, per germline (reference sequence). The CDR3 loop spans 13 amino acids. Trimming stripped 4 bases from V and 3 bases from J, with 10 bases between. Here the CDR3 reads CATSNGINYEQYF. The CDR3 coding sequence is TGTGCCACCAGCAACGGGATTAACTACGAGCAGTACTTC.

V usage is TRBV5-6 and J usage is TRBJ2-4; D unresolved. CDR1 is SGHDT, CDR2 YYEEEE, per germline. V lost 2 bases and J 9 bases, leaving 6 bases between the germline ends. The CDR3 totals 11 residues. DNA of the CDR3: TGTGCCAGCAGCTTATCGGGCATTCAGTACTTC. The encoded protein is CASSLSGIQYF. The variable domain in full, completed from reference TRBV5-6 and TRBJ2-4, reads DAGVTQSPTHLIKTRGQQVTLRCSPKSGHDTVSWYQQALGQGPQFIFQYYEEEERQRGNFPDRFSGHQFPNYSSELNVNALLLGDSALYLCASSLSGIQYFGAGTRLSVL.

The gene calls are TRBV11-2 and TRBJ1-1, with D possibly TRBD1 on 5 matching bases. CDR1 is SGHAT and CDR2 is FQNNGV in the germline V gene. CDR3 length: 14 residues. The V end lost 3 bases, the J end lost 3 bases, and 11 bases lay between the germline ends. CDR3 region: CASSFSRADTEAFF. CDR3 bases: TGTGCCAGCAGCTTCAGCAGGGCGGACACTGAAGCTTTCTTT.

The rearrangement links TRBV10-2 to TRBJ2-1, with 11 bases lining up with TRBD2. Germline loops: CDR1 WSHSY, CDR2 SAAADI. The ends lost 6 bases at V and 6 bases at J; junction bases unmatched: 19. The CDR3 contains 19 residues. The CDR3 here is CASSVPGLADSQRLNEQFF. The CDR3 nucleotides are TGCGCCAGCAGCGTACCGGGACTAGCGGATTCCCAGAGGCTCAATGAGCAGTTCTTC.

This chain uses TRBV7-6 with TRBJ2-7, with D possibly being TRBD1 (6 bases). V was shortened by 0 bases and J by 2 bases, with 11 bases between the two germline ends. The CDR3 loop spans 15 amino acids. Germline values: CDR1 SGHVS, CDR2 FNYEAQ. The CDR3 bases are TGTGCCAGCAGCTTAGCGGGACACCTTCCCTACGAGCAGTACTTC. It codes for CASSLAGHLPYEQYF.

The chain combines TRBV19 with TRBJ2-1; 7 bases are shared with TRBD2. This CDR3 is built from 14 residues. Germline V gene lookup returns CDR1 LNHDA and CDR2 SQIVND (reference sequence). V lost 2 bases to trimming and J lost 5 bases; unmatched junction nucleotides: 3. The CDR3 sequence is CASSIWLADNEQFF. In DNA form, the CDR3 reads TGTGCCAGTAGTATATGGCTAGCGGACAATGAGCAGTTCTTC.

The V gene is TRBV6-1, the J gene TRBJ2-7, with D possibly matching TRBD2 (5 bases). V lost 2 bases and J 3 bases, leaving 5 bases between the germline ends. The CDR3 has 12 amino acids. Germline CDR1 and CDR2: MNHNS and SASEGT. This chain's CDR3 is CASSERGYEQYF. The CDR3 bases are TGTGCCAGCAGTGAACGGGGCTACGAGCAGTACTTC.

J is TRBJ1-1 and V is TRBV11-2; D is possibly TRBD1 (5 bases). The CDR3 is made up of 12 amino acids. Germline assignment: CDR1 SGHAT and CDR2 FQNNGV. Trimming shortened V by 5 bases and J by 8 bases, and 12 bases separated the two germline ends. CDR3 region: CASSRVAGEAFF. The CDR3 coding sequence is TGTGCCAGCAGCCGGGTTGCAGGGGAAGCTTTCTTT.

This chain links TRBV6-5 with TRBJ1-5, with 8 bases matching TRBD1. There are 16 residues in the CDR3. Trimming took 2 bases from V and 4 from J; bases not matched to a gene: 7. CDR1 and CDR2 (germline): MNHEY, SVGAGI. The CDR3 DNA reads as TGTGCCAGCAGTTACACCGGCAGGGGGCATAATCAGCCCCAGCATTTT. Its translation: CASSYTGRGHNQPQHF.

The chain uses TRBV6-1 and TRBJ1-1, with D unresolved. Trimming cost V 10 bases and J 0 bases, with 18 bases left between them. The length of the CDR3 is 15 residues. Germline V gene lookup returns CDR1 MNHNS and CDR2 SASEGT. CDR3 sequence reads: CATNRGRSLNTEAFF. As DNA, the CDR3 is TGTGCCACCAACCGCGGTAGGAGCTTGAACACTGAAGCTTTCTTT.

V and J are TRBV7-9 and TRBJ1-1; D perhaps matches TRBD1 (6 bases). Germline CDR1 and CDR2: SEHNR and FQNEAQ (reference sequence). CDR3 length: 17 residues. V lost 1 base, J lost 3 bases, and 18 bases lay in between. This chain's CDR3 is CASSLGAGVVEDTEAFF. The DNA of the CDR3 is TGTGCCAGCAGCTTAGGGGCAGGGGTAGTAGAGGACACTGAAGCTTTCTTT. Filled out from reference TRBV7-9 and TRBJ1-1, the complete variable domain reads DTGVSQNPRHKITKRGQNVTFRCDPISEHNRLYWYRQTLGQGPEFLTYFQNEAQLEKSRLLSDRFSAERPKGSFSTLEIQRTEQGDSAMYLCASSLGAGVVEDTEAFFGQGTRLTVV.

The chain couples TRBV6-4 to TRBJ1-5; D is undetermined. Trimming stripped 0 bases from V and 4 bases from J, with 7 bases between. The CDR3 is made up of 14 amino acids. Germline V gene lookup returns CDR1 MRHNA and CDR2 SNTAGT. CDR3 bases: TGTGCCAGCAGTGACTCCGCGGGTAATCAGCCCCAGCATTTT. Translated: CASSDSAGNQPQHF.

This clone has a single count. This chain joins TRBV6-1 and TRBJ2-6, with a possible D match to TRBD1 (5 bases). The germline gives CDR1 MNHNS, CDR2 SASEGT. The CDR3 has 15 amino acids. V was trimmed by 7 bases and J by 2 bases, leaving 12 bases between them. CDR3 in amino acids: CASTLYRPGANVLTF. The CDR3 nucleotides read TGTGCCAGCACCCTTTACAGGCCTGGGGCCAACGTCCTGACTTTC.

This clone appeared once. The chain employs TRBV7-8 and TRBJ2-1, with D unresolved. This CDR3 has 12 amino acids. CDR1 is SGHVS and CDR2 is FQNEAQ in the germline V gene. Trimming cost V 1 base and J 14 bases, with 12 bases left between them. CDR3 residues: CASSLGLLSEFF. DNA of the CDR3: TGTGCCAGCAGCTTAGGTCTATTATCGGAGTTCTTC.

This clone showed up just a few times. The rearrangement links TRBV10-2 to TRBJ2-7, with 9 bases identical to TRBD1. CDR3 length: 15 residues. The germline gives CDR1 WSHSY, CDR2 SAAADI. Losses at the gene ends were 3 bases for V and 1 base for J; bases not matched to a gene: 4. CDR3 in amino acids: CASSDWTGASYEQYF. The CDR3 DNA reads as TGCGCCAGCAGTGACTGGACAGGGGCGTCCTACGAGCAGTACTTC.

This chain links TRBV6-5 with TRBJ1-5; TRBD1 is a possible D gene (6 bases). Germline V gene lookup returns CDR1 MNHEY and CDR2 SVGAGI. V was clipped by 8 bases and J by 8 bases, with 19 bases between them. The CDR3 is 14 residues long. The DNA of the CDR3 is TGTGCCAGCGGTAGGGGACACAATCTTGAGCCCCAGCATTTT. Amino acid sequence: CASGRGHNLEPQHF.

This clone was seen only a few times. This sequence joins TRBV12-2 and TRBJ2-1; the table's D call, TRBD1, was not checked against the DNA. TRBV12-2 is a pseudogene locus. There are 15 residues in the CDR3. The chain's CDR3 is CASRFLRDRVNEQFF. In DNA form, the CDR3 reads TGTGCAAGTCGCTTTTTACGGGACAGGGTCAATGAGCAGTTCTTC.